Here is one T cell receptor (beta chain) with its context. This sample was included in a study of blood T cell repertoires in COVID-19. Study-level information: Spain, Italy and the United States supplied samples that represented acute and convalescent COVID-19. T cells, B-cell-depleted T cells, or PBMCs supplied cDNA or gDNA.

This CDR3 spans 16 amino acids. CDR1 is SGHRS and CDR2 is YFSETQ in the germline V gene. V lost 0 bases to trimming and J lost 8 bases; unmatched junction nucleotides: 2. Followed longitudinally, the Seattle patients had been enrolled during active infection. The authors' processing: Reference gene primer amplification gave estimated nucleated cell counts. Assay: immunoSEQ multiplex PCR; the TCRdb copy retains only in-frame clones and omits some. V and J calls and clone size are given by that table; D and trimming were obtained from the DNA. The repertoire includes hundreds of thousands of clones, about nine tenths of them detected once, and about 11% sits in the top ten.

The chain recombines TRBV5-1 with TRBJ2-1, with 16 bases aligning to TRBD2. Sequencing input: peripheral blood. This clonotype was obtained from a woman aged 25 to 39 with COVID-19, enrolled during active disease. The chain's CDR3 is CASSLGGTSGRDEQFF. DNA for the CDR3: TGCGCCAGCAGCTTGGGGGGGACTAGCGGGAGGGATGAGCAGTTCTTC.